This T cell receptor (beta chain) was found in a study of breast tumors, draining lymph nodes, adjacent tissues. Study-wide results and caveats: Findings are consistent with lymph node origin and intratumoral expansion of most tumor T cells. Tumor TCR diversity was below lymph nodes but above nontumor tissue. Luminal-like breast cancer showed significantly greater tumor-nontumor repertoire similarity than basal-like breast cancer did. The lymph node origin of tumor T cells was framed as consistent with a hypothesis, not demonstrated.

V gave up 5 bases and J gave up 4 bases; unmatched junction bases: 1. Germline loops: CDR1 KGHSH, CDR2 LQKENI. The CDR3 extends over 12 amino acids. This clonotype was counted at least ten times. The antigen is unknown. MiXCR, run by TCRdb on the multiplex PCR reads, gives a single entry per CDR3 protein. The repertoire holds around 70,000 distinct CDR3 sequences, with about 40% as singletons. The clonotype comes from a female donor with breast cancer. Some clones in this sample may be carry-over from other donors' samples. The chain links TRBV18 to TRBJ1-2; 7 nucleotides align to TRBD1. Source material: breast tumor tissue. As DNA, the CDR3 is TGTGCCAGCTCAAGGGGGCTCTATGGCTACACCTTC. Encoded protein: CASSRGLYGYTF.